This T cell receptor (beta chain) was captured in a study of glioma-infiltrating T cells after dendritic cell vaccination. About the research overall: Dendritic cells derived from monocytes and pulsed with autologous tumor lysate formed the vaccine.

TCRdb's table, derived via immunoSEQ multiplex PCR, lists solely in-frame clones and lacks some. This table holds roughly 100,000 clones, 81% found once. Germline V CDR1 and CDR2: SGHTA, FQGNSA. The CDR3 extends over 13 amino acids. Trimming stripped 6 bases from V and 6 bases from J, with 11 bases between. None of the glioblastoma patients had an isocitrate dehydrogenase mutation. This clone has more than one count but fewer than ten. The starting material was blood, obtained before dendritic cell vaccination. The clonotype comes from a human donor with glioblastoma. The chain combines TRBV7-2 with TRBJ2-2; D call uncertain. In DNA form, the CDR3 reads TGTGCCAGCAGTCGTACAGCTGCCGGGGAGCTGTTTTTT. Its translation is CASSRTAAGELFF.